The next 23 T cell receptor beta chains were all read from a single sample in a study of cytomegalovirus exposure and HLA in healthy donors. PCR used 60 Vbeta primers and 13 Jbeta primers. TCRdb keeps only in-frame clones here, not all; method: immunoSEQ multiplex PCR. The table records about 150,000 clones, 70% to 85% of them present only once. Sample: PBMCs. All receptors come from a man aged 30 to 45 in good health and CMV-seronegative.

V is TRBV5-1 and J is TRBJ2-3; 7 bases fit TRBD2. Trimming at V came to 9 bases and at J to 0 bases, leaving 7 bases not matched to a gene. CDR1 and CDR2 from the germline V gene are SGHRS and YFSETQ. The CDR3 is made up of 14 amino acids. The CDR3 loop is CATSGGTSTDTQYF. The CDR3 DNA reads as TGCGCCACATCCGGGGGGACTAGCACAGATACGCAGTATTTT.

The chain has TRBV2 and TRBJ2-2, with D perhaps TRBD2 (6 bases). This CDR3 spans 15 amino acids. The V end lost 6 bases, the J end lost 2 bases, and 13 bases lay between the germline ends. Germline assignment: CDR1 SNHLY and CDR2 FYNNEI. CDR3 region: CASSLAGLNTGELFF. The CDR3 nucleotides are TGTGCCAGCAGCCTGGCGGGGTTAAACACCGGGGAGCTGTTTTTT.

The CDR3 nucleotides are TGTGCCAGCTCCCTGGGGGCCGGGGATGAGCAGTTCTTC. This sequence encodes CASSLGAGDEQFF. The chain combines TRBV19 with TRBJ2-1; TRBD1 is a possible D gene (6 bases). CDR1 LNHDA and CDR2 SQIVND come from the germline V gene (reference sequence). The V end was cut by 9 bases, the J end by 8 bases, with 17 bases between. The CDR3 covers 13 residues.

This chain uses TRBV11-2 with TRBJ1-1; unclear D gene. This CDR3 is built from 13 residues. The V end lost 1 base, the J end lost 3 bases, and 6 bases lay between the germline ends. Per germline, CDR1 SGHAT and CDR2 FQNNGV. The CDR3, as DNA: TGTGCCAGCAGCTTAGGACAATACACTGAAGCTTTCTTT. Translation gives CASSLGQYTEAFF.

The chain carries TRBV2 and TRBJ2-5; 8 nucleotides agree with TRBD2. With the DNA end fitting TRBJ2-7 better, the J assignment may be wrong. The CDR3 has 14 residues. The germline V gene encodes CDR1 SNHLY and CDR2 FYNNEI. The CDR3 sequence: CASSAERGNYEQYF. The DNA of the CDR3 is TGTGCCAGCAGTGCAGAGCGGGGGAACTACGAGCAGTACTTC.

This CDR3 reads CASSMGTADYGYTF. CDR3 sequence (DNA): TGTGCCAGTAGTATGGGGACAGCAGACTATGGCTACACCTTC. This rearrangement joins TRBV19 to TRBJ1-2; 7 bases match TRBD1. The trim removed 3 bases at V and 3 bases at J, leaving 4 bases unmatched. Germline V gives CDR1 LNHDA, CDR2 SQIVND (reference sequence). The CDR3 is 14 residues long.

V and J are TRBV7-6 and TRBJ2-7, with D possibly matching TRBD1 (6 bases). CDR1 is SGHVS, CDR2 FNYEAQ, per germline. V shed 4 bases and J shed 3 bases, with 16 bases lying between them. CDR3 length equals 15 residues. The CDR3 sequence is CASSSSTGTLYEQYF. The CDR3, as DNA: TGTGCCAGCAGCTCTTCAACCGGGACACTCTACGAGCAGTACTTC.

This clone has only a few counts. This chain joins TRBV4-2 and TRBJ1-4, with D possibly TRBD1 on 5 matching bases. Germline CDR1 reads LGHNA; CDR2 reads YNFKEQ. Trimming removed 0 bases from V and 8 bases from J, with 10 bases in between. The CDR3 consists of 14 residues. CDR3 sequence (DNA): TGTGCCAGCAGCCAAGATCGGGGGAGGGAAAAACTGTTTTTT. This gives the protein CASSQDRGREKLFF.

The genes are TRBV7-2 and TRBJ2-1; D might be TRBD2 (7 bases). The CDR3 is 16 amino acids. Trimming left V 2 bases short and J 0 bases short, with 11 bases between. The germline V gene has CDR1 SGHTA and CDR2 FQGNSA. This CDR3 is CASSLRGGSSYNEQFF. CDR3 coding DNA: TGTGCCAGCAGCTTAAGGGGGGGGAGCTCCTACAATGAGCAGTTCTTC.

The V call is TRBV4-1, the J call TRBJ2-7; weak D call: TRBD1 (5 bases). The germline CDR1 and CDR2 sequences are MGHRA and YSYEKL. This CDR3 is built from 14 residues. Trimming took 0 bases from V and 6 from J, leaving 12 bases between them. The CDR3 protein is CASSQDIQGAEQYF. The CDR3 DNA sequence: TGCGCCAGCAGCCAAGATATCCAGGGTGCCGAGCAGTACTTC.

The chain has TRBV19 and TRBJ2-1; 8 nucleotides agree with TRBD1. There are 18 residues in the CDR3. V dropped 0 bases and J dropped 1; count of bases not matched to a gene: 8. Germline CDR1 and CDR2: LNHDA and SQIVND (reference sequence). The CDR3 sequence: CASSIDPVRGLSYNEQFF. DNA for the CDR3: TGTGCCAGTAGTATAGATCCAGTCAGGGGGCTGTCCTACAATGAGCAGTTCTTC.

The chain recombines TRBV2 with TRBJ2-7; 7 nucleotides align to TRBD1. Germline assignment: CDR1 SNHLY and CDR2 FYNNEI. CDR3 length equals 16 residues. V shed 6 bases, J shed 0 bases, and the junction held 11 bases outside the gene matches. For the CDR3, the DNA is TGTGCCAGCAGCGCCCCCAGGACAGGAGCCTCCTACGAGCAGTACTTC. It specifies CASSAPRTGASYEQYF.

The rearrangement joins TRBV6-1 to TRBJ1-1, with D uncertain. Trimming left V 2 bases short and J 3 bases short, with 7 bases between. CDR1 and CDR2 from the germline V gene are MNHNS and SASEGT. This CDR3 is built from 13 residues. The CDR3 DNA reads as TGTGCCAGCAGTGAAATATCGGACACTGAAGCTTTCTTT. Translating gives CASSEISDTEAFF.

This sequence joins TRBV4-2 and TRBJ1-6; D is possibly TRBD1 (5 bases). Germline V lookup: CDR1 LGHNA, CDR2 YNFKEQ. V was clipped by 0 bases and J by 0 bases, with 9 bases between them. CDR3 length equals 17 residues. CDR3 coding DNA: TGTGCCAGCAGCCAAGATCGAGACAGCTCCTATAATTCACCCCTCCACTTT. Translating it yields CASSQDRDSSYNSPLHF.

This chain uses TRBV6-5 with TRBJ2-7; the D gene is possibly TRBD1 (6 bases). Trimming took off 6 bases at V and 3 bases at J, with 12 bases between the two ends. Germline CDR1 and CDR2: MNHEY and SVGAGI. The CDR3 loop spans 13 amino acids. CDR3 region: CASSPYRVYEQYF. For the CDR3, the DNA is TGTGCCAGCAGCCCCTACAGGGTCTACGAGCAGTACTTC.

The chain links TRBV15 to TRBJ2-3; D unclear. Trimming pared 3 bases from V and 6 bases from J, leaving 7 bases between. The CDR3 spans 12 residues. The V gene's germline CDR1 is LNHNV and CDR2 YYDKDF (reference sequence). The CDR3 sequence: CATSSSADTQYF. The CDR3 nucleotides are TGTGCCACCAGCAGTAGTGCCGATACGCAGTATTTT.

DNA for the CDR3: TGTGCCAGCAGTGACTCCGGCTCTGGGGCCAACGTCCTGACTTTC. As protein: CASSDSGSGANVLTF. The chain combines TRBV6-4 with TRBJ2-6; D ambiguous. The CDR3 totals 15 residues. V lost 0 bases and J 0 bases, leaving 3 bases between the germline ends. The germline V gene encodes CDR1 MRHNA and CDR2 SNTAGT.

The chain joins TRBV27 to TRBJ1-1; TRBD1 aligns across 8 bases. The trim removed 6 bases at V and 4 bases at J, leaving 7 bases unmatched. The CDR3 sequence is 14 residues long. CDR1 and CDR2 from the germline V gene are MNHEY and SMNVEV (reference sequence). CDR3 region: CASSPTGVGTEAFF. CDR3 nucleotides: TGTGCCAGCAGCCCGACAGGGGTAGGCACTGAAGCTTTCTTT.

Only a few counts were recorded for this clone. This chain's CDR3 is CASNRANQPQHF. DNA of the CDR3: TGCGCCAGCAACAGGGCGAATCAGCCCCAGCATTTT. The V call is TRBV10-1, the J call TRBJ1-5; perhaps TRBD1 as D (6 bases). Germline V gene lookup returns CDR1 WNHNN and CDR2 SYGVQD (reference sequence). The CDR3 covers 12 residues. V lost 7 bases and J lost 4, with 8 bases in between.

This chain joins TRBV4-2 and TRBJ2-1; D unclear. CDR1 LGHNA and CDR2 YNFKEQ come from the germline V gene. The CDR3 sequence is 12 residues long. Trimming took off 2 bases at V and 10 bases at J, with 9 bases between the two ends. In DNA form, the CDR3 reads TGTGCCAGCAGCCAACCGCTAGAGGAGCAGTTCTTC. Amino acid sequence: CASSQPLEEQFF.

The rearrangement links TRBV6-4 to TRBJ2-3, with a weak D call TRBD2 (6 bases). V lost 3 bases to trimming and J lost 0 bases, with 10 bases between them. CDR1 is MRHNA and CDR2 is SNTAGT in the germline V gene. CDR3 length: 15 amino acids. For the CDR3, the DNA is TGTGCCAGCAGTGAAAGGGCGGGGAGCACAGATACGCAGTATTTT. It specifies CASSERAGSTDTQYF.

The chain uses TRBV7-8 and TRBJ2-5; TRBD2 agrees at 8 bases. The tail of the sequence fits TRBJ2-7 better, so the J call may be wrong. The CDR3 length is 18 residues. Germline CDR1 and CDR2: SGHVS and FQNEAQ. Here the CDR3 DNA reads TGTGCCAGCAGCTTAGCGCCCGGACTAGCTACCCCGGCCAACGAGCAGTACTTC. It yields the protein CASSLAPGLATPANEQYF.

The chain links TRBV4-2 to TRBJ2-1; 10 bases agree with TRBD1. V lost 2 bases, J lost 5 bases, and 12 bases stayed unmatched. The CDR3 extends over 18 amino acids. Germline assignment: CDR1 LGHNA and CDR2 YNFKEQ. The CDR3 loop is CASSQRNSRDRGHNEQFF. DNA of the CDR3: TGTGCCAGCAGCCAACGAAACTCCCGGGACAGGGGCCACAATGAGCAGTTCTTC.